Described below is a single T cell receptor (beta chain) sequence and its context. The antigen is undetermined. The sample belongs to a study of T-cell memory formation after mild COVID-19. General observations from the study: Among CD4+ contracting clones, most were CM and EM, and CD8+ ones EMRA.

TCRdb used MiXCR to reprocess the 5' RACE reads, holding one entry per CDR3 protein. The sample includes roughly 150,000 distinct CDR3 sequences, about 15% of them seen just once. V was clipped by 9 bases and J by 3 bases; unmatched bases: 10. Germline V CDR1 and CDR2: LNHDA, SQIVND (reference sequence). There are 14 residues in the CDR3. The sample consisted of PBMCs or a T cell subset sorted from them (not recorded which). J is TRBJ2-7 and V is TRBV19; 8 nucleotides line up with TRBD1. This sequence was found in an adult woman who had mild COVID-19 (a few samples of this study predate the infection). Cell type and time point are not known. CDR3 sequence (DNA): TGTGCCAGCGGGACAGGCTTAGCTGACTACGAGCAGTACTTC. Protein: CASGTGLADYEQYF.